What follows are 15 T cell receptor beta chains derived from one specimen sequenced in a study of T-cell memory formation after mild COVID-19. TCRdb itself ran the 5' RACE reads through MiXCR, one entry per CDR3 protein. Counted here are a few hundred thousand distinct CDR3 sequences, about 20% occurring once; the ten biggest clones make up around 8.4%. Sequenced: PBMCs or a T cell subset sorted from them (not recorded which). All receptors derive from an adult woman who had mild COVID-19 (a few samples of this study predate the infection). Cell type and time point are not known.

This clonotype was seen only a few times. The genes are TRBV7-9 and TRBJ2-7; 10 bases are shared with TRBD2. Germline CDR1 and CDR2: SEHNR and FQNEAQ (reference sequence). V lost 5 bases to trimming and J lost 0 bases; unmatched junction nucleotides: 4. This CDR3 spans 15 amino acids. CDR3 protein: CASSPGTSVSYEQYF. CDR3 coding DNA: TGTGCCAGCAGCCCCGGGACTAGCGTCTCCTACGAGCAGTACTTC. The full variable domain, completed using reference TRBV7-9 and TRBJ2-7, is DTGVSQNPRHKITKRGQNVTFRCDPISEHNRLYWYRQTLGQGPEFLTYFQNEAQLEKSRLLSDRFSAERPKGSFSTLEIQRTEQGDSAMYLCASSPGTSVSYEQYFGPGTRLTVT.

This rearrangement joins TRBV7-2 to TRBJ2-1; 10 nucleotides match TRBD2. J gave up 6 bases and V 4 bases, and 9 bases lay outside the gene matches. The CDR3 has 16 amino acids. Germline V gene lookup returns CDR1 SGHTA and CDR2 FQGNSA. As DNA, the CDR3 is TGTGCCAGCAGCTCGCAACTAGCGGGATTTATCAATGAGCAGTTCTTC. Protein sequence: CASSSQLAGFINEQFF.

This clonotype has more than one count but fewer than ten. CDR3: CAAGGASTDTQYF. The CDR3 DNA follows: TGTGCCGCGGGCGGGGCTAGCACAGATACGCAGTATTTT. The chain employs TRBV5-5 and TRBJ2-3; maybe TRBD2 (6 bases). Per the germline V gene, CDR1 is SGHKS and CDR2 is YYEKEE (reference sequence). V gave up 10 bases and J gave up 0 bases, with 12 bases separating them. This CDR3 has 13 residues.

This clonotype came up a few times. The rearrangement links TRBV21-1 to TRBJ2-2; the D segment call TRBD2 is taken from the table without a DNA check. TRBV21-1 has pseudogene status. The CDR3 is 18 amino acids. CDR3 loop: CASSKDRGRASDTGELFF. In DNA form, the CDR3 reads TGTGCCAGCAGCAAAGATAGGGGAAGGGCTTCGGACACCGGGGAGCTGTTTTTT.

V gene TRBV6-1 combines with J gene TRBJ1-5; no clear D. The V gene's germline CDR1 is MNHNS and CDR2 SASEGT. This CDR3 spans 14 amino acids. Trimming removed 4 bases from V and 9 bases from J, with 16 bases in between. The CDR3 reads CASSVKGWGGPQHF. In nucleotides, the CDR3 is TGTGCCAGCAGTGTAAAGGGTTGGGGAGGGCCCCAGCATTTT.

This clonotype was found a few times. V and J are TRBV2 and TRBJ1-6; D ambiguous. The CDR3 covers 14 residues. V shed 3 bases and J shed 7 bases, with 10 bases lying between them. Germline V gene lookup returns CDR1 SNHLY and CDR2 FYNNEI. The DNA for the CDR3 is TGTGCCAGCAGTGAGAGGGTTAAGAATTCACCCCTCCACTTT. Residues: CASSERVKNSPLHF.

The rearrangement uses TRBV20-1 and TRBJ2-2; TRBD2 matches 9 bases. CDR1 is DFQATT, CDR2 SNEGSKA, per germline (reference sequence). V shed 3 bases and J 7 bases; nucleotides not matched to a gene: 3. The CDR3 has 13 amino acids. CDR3 sequence (DNA): TGCAGTGCTAGGACTAGCGGACACGGGGAGCTGTTTTTT. Its translation is CSARTSGHGELFF.

This clonotype was found a few times. The chain joins TRBV11-3 to TRBJ1-1; D gene ambiguous. This CDR3 contains 14 residues. Trimming removed 5 bases at V and 0 bases at J, with 10 bases between. Germline values: CDR1 SGHNT, CDR2 YENEEA. The CDR3 DNA is TGTGCCAGCAGCCCCAATACATTGAACACTGAAGCTTTCTTT. Its translation is CASSPNTLNTEAFF.

The chain has TRBV19 and TRBJ1-2; D perhaps matches TRBD1 (5 bases). The germline V and J ends were trimmed by 3 bases and 4 bases, with 9 bases remaining between them. The CDR3 is made up of 13 amino acids. The germline V gene has CDR1 LNHDA and CDR2 SQIVND (reference sequence). Written as DNA, the CDR3 is TGTGCCAGTAGTATCCAGGGAGGCTATGGCTACACCTTC. Translation: CASSIQGGYGYTF.

Ten or more counts support this clonotype. This chain joins TRBV11-2 and TRBJ2-7, with D possibly matching TRBD2 (5 bases). Germline CDR1 reads SGHAT; CDR2 reads FQNNGV. The V end was cut by 5 bases, the J end by 4 bases, with 15 bases between. The CDR3 runs to 14 residues. CDR3 loop: CASSGKEARYEQYF. The CDR3, as DNA: TGTGCCAGCAGCGGTAAGGAGGCTCGGTACGAGCAGTACTTC.

The rearrangement links TRBV4-1 to TRBJ2-1; a possible D gene is TRBD2 (6 bases). Germline V gene data show CDR1 as MGHRA and CDR2 as YSYEKL. Trimming pared 0 bases from V and 0 bases from J, leaving 9 bases between. The CDR3 loop spans 16 amino acids. Written as DNA, the CDR3 is TGCGCCAGCAGCCAAGAGTGGGGGGACTCCTACAATGAGCAGTTCTTC. Its translation: CASSQEWGDSYNEQFF.

In its sample, this clonotype was seen a few times. The rearrangement links TRBV9 to TRBJ2-3, with TRBD2 identical over 8 bases. After removal of 2 bases from V and 1 base from J, the junction contained 6 bases not matched to a gene. Germline V CDR1 and CDR2: SGDLS, YYNGEE. The CDR3 sequence is 16 residues long. The CDR3 sequence is CASSVVDGRGTDTQYF. The CDR3 DNA sequence: TGTGCCAGCAGCGTTGTTGACGGGAGGGGCACAGATACGCAGTATTTT.

This clonotype was counted only a few times. The chain links TRBV20-1 to TRBJ2-1, with TRBD1 matching over 9 bases. Per germline, CDR1 DFQATT and CDR2 SNEGSKA (reference sequence). The V gene end was trimmed by 5 bases and the J gene end by 0 bases; junction bases not matched to a gene: 5. The CDR3 is 15 amino acids. CDR3 bases: TGCAGTGCTCACAGGGGGCTTCCCTCCTACAATGAGCAGTTCTTC. Encoded protein: CSAHRGLPSYNEQFF.

This rearrangement joins TRBV5-1 to TRBJ2-5; 8 bases fit TRBD2. The CDR3 totals 14 residues. With V trimmed by 5 bases and J by 1 base, 4 bases remained unmatched. Germline CDR1 and CDR2: SGHRS and YFSETQ. The CDR3 sequence: CASSFGTSQETQYF. The CDR3, as DNA: TGCGCCAGCAGTTTTGGGACTAGCCAAGAGACCCAGTACTTC.

The chain uses TRBV5-1 and TRBJ2-3, with a possible D match to TRBD2 (5 bases). Deletions cut 3 bases from V and 2 bases from J, with 13 bases between. CDR3 length equals 15 residues. Looked up from germline, CDR1 is SGHRS and CDR2 is YFSETQ. The CDR3 is CASSWIEGTTDTQYF. The CDR3 bases are TGCGCCAGCAGCTGGATAGAGGGCACCACAGATACGCAGTATTTT.